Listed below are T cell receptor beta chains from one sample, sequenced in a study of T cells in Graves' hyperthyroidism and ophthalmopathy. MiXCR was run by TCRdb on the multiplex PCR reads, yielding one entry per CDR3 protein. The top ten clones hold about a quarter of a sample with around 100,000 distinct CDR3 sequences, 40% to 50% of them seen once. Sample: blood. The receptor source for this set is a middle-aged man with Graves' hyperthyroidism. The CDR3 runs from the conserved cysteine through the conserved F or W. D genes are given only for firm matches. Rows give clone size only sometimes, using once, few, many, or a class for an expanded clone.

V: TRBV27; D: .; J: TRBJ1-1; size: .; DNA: TGTGCCAGCAGTTCGCCCACCTACAGCGGGGCGCCAGCTTTCTTT; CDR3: CASSSPTYSGAPAFF
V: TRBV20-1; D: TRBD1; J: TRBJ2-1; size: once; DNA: TGCAGTGCTAGTCGGGACAGGAATGAGCAGTTCTTC; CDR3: CSASRDRNEQFF
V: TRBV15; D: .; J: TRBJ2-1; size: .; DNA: TGTGCCACCAGCAGAGATCTAGTGGGGAATGAGCAGTTCTTC; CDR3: CATSRDLVGNEQFF
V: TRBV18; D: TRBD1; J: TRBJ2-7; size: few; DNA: TGTGCCAGCTCACTAGGGACAGGCCCGGACTACGAGCAGTACTTC; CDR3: CASSLGTGPDYEQYF
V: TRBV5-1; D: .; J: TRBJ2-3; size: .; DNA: TGCGCCACCAGAGTCGGTGGGGATACGCAGTATTTT; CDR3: CATRVGGDTQYF
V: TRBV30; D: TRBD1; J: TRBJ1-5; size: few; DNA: TGTGCCTGGAGTGCCACTACAGGGGGCAATCAGCCCCAGCATTTT; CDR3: CAWSATTGGNQPQHF
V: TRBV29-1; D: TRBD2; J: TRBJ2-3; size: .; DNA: TGCAGCTTGGTTAGCGGGGAAGATACGCAGTATTTT; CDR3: CSLVSGEDTQYF
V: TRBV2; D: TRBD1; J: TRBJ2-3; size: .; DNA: TGTGCCAGCGACCGGGACAGCACAGATATGCAGTATTTT; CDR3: CASDRDSTDMQYF
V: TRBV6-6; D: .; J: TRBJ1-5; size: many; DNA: TGTGCCAGCAGTTACCCCGGCAATCAGCCCCAGCATTTT; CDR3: CASSYPGNQPQHF
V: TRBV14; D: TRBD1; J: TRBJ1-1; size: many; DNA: TGTGCCAGCAGTCCCCTAACAGGGGTGAACACTGAAGCTTTCTTT; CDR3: CASSPLTGVNTEAFF
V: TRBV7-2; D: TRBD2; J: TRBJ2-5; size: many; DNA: TGTGCCAGCAGCTTTAGCGGGGGGCAAGAGACCCAGTACTTC; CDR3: CASSFSGGQETQYF
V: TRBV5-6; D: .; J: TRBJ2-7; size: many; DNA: TGTGCCAGCAGTAAGGACAGAAGGCACGAGCAGTACTTC; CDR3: CASSKDRRHEQYF
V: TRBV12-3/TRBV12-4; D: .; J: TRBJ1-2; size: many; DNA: TGTGCCAGCAGTTTTAACCACGACATAACTAACTATGGCTACACCTTC; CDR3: CASSFNHDITNYGYTF
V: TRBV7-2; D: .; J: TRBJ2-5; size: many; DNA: TGTGCCAGCAGCTTAGGGTCCCGTGGGACCCAGTACTTC; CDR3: CASSLGSRGTQYF
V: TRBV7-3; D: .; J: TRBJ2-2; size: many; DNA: TGTGCCAGCAGCTTATTCATGGGCACCGGGGAGCTGTTTTTT; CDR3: CASSLFMGTGELFF
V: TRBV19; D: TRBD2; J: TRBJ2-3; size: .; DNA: TGTGCCAGTAGCCGGACTAGCGGGAGGGCCGGGGATACGCAGTATTTT; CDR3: CASSRTSGRAGDTQYF
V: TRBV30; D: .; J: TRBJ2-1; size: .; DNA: TGTGCCTGGAGATTCGGGGATTGGATCTTC; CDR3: CAWRFGDWIF
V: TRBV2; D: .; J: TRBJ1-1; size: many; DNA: TGTGCCAGCAATGGGGGTATGGTGGCCACTGAAGCTTTCTTT; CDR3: CASNGGMVATEAFF
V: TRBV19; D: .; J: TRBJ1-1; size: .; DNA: TGTGCCAGTAGTATAGCGGATGGGGCAACTGAAGCTTTCTTT; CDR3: CASSIADGATEAFF
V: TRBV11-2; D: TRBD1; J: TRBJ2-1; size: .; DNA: TGTGCCAGCAGCTCCACCGGGACAGGGTTTGTAAATGAGCAGTTCTTC; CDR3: CASSSTGTGFVNEQFF
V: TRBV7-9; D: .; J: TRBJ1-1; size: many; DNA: TGTGCCAGCAGCACGGCTACAGGAGAGAACACTGAAGCTTTCTTT; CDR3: CASSTATGENTEAFF
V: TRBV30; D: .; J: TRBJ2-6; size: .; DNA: TGTGCCTTACACCGGGACTTCTCTGGGGCCAACGTCCTGACTTTC; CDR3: CALHRDFSGANVLTF
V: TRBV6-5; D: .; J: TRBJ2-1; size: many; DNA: TGTGCCAGCAGCCGGGGCGGTGGCCTACCGAATGAGCAGTTCTTC; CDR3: CASSRGGGLPNEQFF
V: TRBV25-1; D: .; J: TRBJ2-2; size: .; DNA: TGTACCAGCAGAGGGGAAATCACGAACACCGGGGAGCTGTTTTTT; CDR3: CTSRGEITNTGELFF
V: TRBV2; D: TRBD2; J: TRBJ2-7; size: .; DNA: TGTGCCGGCCAACTCGAGCCAGGACTTGCGGGAGACGGGCAGTACTTC; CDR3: CAGQLEPGLAGDGQYF
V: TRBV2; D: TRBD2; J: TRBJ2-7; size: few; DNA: TGTGCCAGCAGTGGGACTAGCGGGAGCGAGCAGTACTTC; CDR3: CASSGTSGSEQYF
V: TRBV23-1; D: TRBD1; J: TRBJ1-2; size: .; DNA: TGTGCCAGTGCCAGCAGAGACAGGGGGCGCCGATATGGCTACACCTTC; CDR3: CASASRDRGRRYGYTF
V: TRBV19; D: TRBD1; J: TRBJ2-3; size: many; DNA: TGTGCCAGTAGTATAGGACAGGGACACACAGATACGCAGTATTTT; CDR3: CASSIGQGHTDTQYF
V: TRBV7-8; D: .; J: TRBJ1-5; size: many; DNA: TGTGCCAGCAGCATTCAATCCGGGACAAGAAATCAGCCCCAGCATTTT; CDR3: CASSIQSGTRNQPQHF
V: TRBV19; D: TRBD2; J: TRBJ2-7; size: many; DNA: TGTGCCAGTAGGAGCGGGGCGGGGGACGAGCAGTACTTC; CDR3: CASRSGAGDEQYF
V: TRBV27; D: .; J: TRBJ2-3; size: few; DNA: TGTGCCAGCAGTTTATCTGGCGGACGCACAGATACGCAGTATTTT; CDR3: CASSLSGGRTDTQYF
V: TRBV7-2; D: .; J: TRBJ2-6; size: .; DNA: TGTGCCAGCACCAAAAAGGGGGCCAACGTCCTGACTTTC; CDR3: CASTKKGANVLTF
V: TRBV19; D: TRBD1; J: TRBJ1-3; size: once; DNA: TGTGCCAGTAGGCATCCGGGACAGAGAGTTGGAAACACCATATATTTT; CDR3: CASRHPGQRVGNTIYF
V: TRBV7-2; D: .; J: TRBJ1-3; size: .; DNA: TGTGCCAGCAAGAGCGAGACATCCATATATTTT; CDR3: CASKSETSIYF
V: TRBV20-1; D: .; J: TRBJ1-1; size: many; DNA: TGCAGTGCCTTAAGAACAGGGTTGAACACTGAAGCTTTCTTT; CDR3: CSALRTGLNTEAFF
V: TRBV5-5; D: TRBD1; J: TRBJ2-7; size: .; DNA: TGTGCCAGCAGCTTCACAGGGGATTCAGCCTACGAGCAGTACTTC; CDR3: CASSFTGDSAYEQYF
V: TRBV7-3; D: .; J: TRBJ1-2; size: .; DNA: TGTGCCTGCAGCTTAGCGTGGCCAGCCTATGGCTACACCTTC; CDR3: CACSLAWPAYGYTF
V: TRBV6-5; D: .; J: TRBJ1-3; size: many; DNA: TGTGCCAGCAGTTACTCGAGACAGCACGGAAACACCATATATTTT; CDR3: CASSYSRQHGNTIYF
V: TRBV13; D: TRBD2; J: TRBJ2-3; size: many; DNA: TGTGCCAGCAGCTCAACCCTAGCGGGGGACACCACAGATACGCAGTATTTT; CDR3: CASSSTLAGDTTDTQYF
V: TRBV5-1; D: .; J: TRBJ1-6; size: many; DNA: TGCGCCAGCAGCCCCCTGGGACCACCTAATTCACCCCTCCACTTT; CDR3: CASSPLGPPNSPLHF
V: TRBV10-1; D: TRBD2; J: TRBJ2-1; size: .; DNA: TGCGATCTTAAATCTAGCGGGGGACACAATGAGCAGTTCTTC; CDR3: CDLKSSGGHNEQFF
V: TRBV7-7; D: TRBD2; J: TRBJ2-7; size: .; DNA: TGTGCCAGCAGCTTACTAGCGGGGGCTTACGAGCAGTACTTC; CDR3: CASSLLAGAYEQYF
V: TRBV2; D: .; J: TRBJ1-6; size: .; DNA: TGTGCCAGCAGGCCGGACAGTGGAAATTCACCCCTCCACTTT; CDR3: CASRPDSGNSPLHF
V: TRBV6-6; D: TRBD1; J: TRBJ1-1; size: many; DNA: TGTGCCAGCAGTTCCTTGGGGACAGGGGCGATGAACACTGAAGCTTTCTTT; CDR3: CASSSLGTGAMNTEAFF
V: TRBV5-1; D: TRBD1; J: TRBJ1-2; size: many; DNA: TGCGCCAGCAGCCCGACAGGGGGCAACTATGGCTACACCTTC; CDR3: CASSPTGGNYGYTF